A selection of T cell receptor beta chains follows, all from one sample in a study of CD8+CD57+ T cells in acquired aplastic anemia. TCRdb independently ran MiXCR on the reads; one entry per CDR3 protein. The sample has around 190,000 distinct CDR3 sequences; roughly half are singletons. Sequences were obtained from sorted CD4+, CD8+, or CD8+CD57+ T cells (not recorded which) from PBMCs. Receptors were obtained from a human donor in good health, serving as a control. CDR3s include the opening cysteine and the closing phenylalanine or tryptophan. Each record gives: clone size, J gene, D gene, V gene, CDR3 protein, CDR3 DNA. D genes are given only for firm matches. The size field is filled for only some rows; it gives once, few, many or a size class.

>NA|TRBJ2-7|TRBD2|TRBV12-3/TRBV12-4
CASTGTSGIGEQYF
TGTGCCAGCACCGGGACTAGCGGGATCGGCGAGCAGTACTTC
>once|TRBJ1-6|NA|TRBV9
CASSVDGPGGSYNSPLHF
TGTGCCAGCAGCGTAGATGGCCCGGGGGGCTCCTATAATTCACCCCTCCACTTT
>many|TRBJ2-1|NA|TRBV11-3
CASSLGGGATYNEQFF
TGTGCCAGCAGCTTAGGTGGGGGGGCCACCTACAATGAGCAGTTCTTC
>NA|TRBJ2-7|NA|TRBV29-1
CSAEGHGEQYF
TGCAGTGCCGAGGGGCATGGGGAGCAGTACTTC
>NA|TRBJ2-1|NA|TRBV7-2
CASSGSHNEQFF
TGTGCCAGCAGCGGCAGCCACAATGAGCAGTTCTTC
>NA|TRBJ1-3|NA|TRBV2
CASSVESGDTIYF
TGTGCCAGCAGTGTAGAGTCAGGGGACACCATATATTTT
>many|TRBJ1-3|NA|TRBV12-3/TRBV12-4
CASSLGVAMGNTIYF
TGTGCCAGCAGTTTAGGAGTAGCGATGGGAAACACCATATATTTT
>many|TRBJ2-3|NA|TRBV7-9
CASSRTAGSDTQYF
TGTGCCAGCAGCCGCACCGCGGGTTCAGATACGCAGTATTTT
>few|TRBJ1-2|TRBD1|TRBV7-2
CASSSGQGGGYGYTF
TGTGCCAGCAGCTCCGGACAGGGGGGGGGCTATGGCTACACCTTC
>few|TRBJ1-1|NA|TRBV25-1
CASSEGGQPEAFF
TGTGCCAGCAGTGAGGGGGGGCAACCTGAAGCTTTCTTT
>NA|TRBJ1-6|NA|TRBV5-1
CASSLSGAGNSPLHF
TGCGCCAGCAGCTTGTCGGGGGCGGGGAATTCACCCCTCCACTTT
>many|TRBJ1-1|TRBD1|TRBV7-2
CASSPRTGALYEAFF
TGTGCCAGCAGCCCCAGGACAGGGGCGCTTTACGAAGCTTTCTTT
>NA|TRBJ2-3|TRBD1|TRBV29-1
CSGTGWASTDTQYF
TGCAGCGGGACAGGGTGGGCTAGCACAGATACGCAGTATTTT
>many|TRBJ2-1|NA|TRBV7-3
CASSRSIGLNEQFF
TGTGCCAGCAGCCGATCCATAGGTCTCAATGAGCAGTTCTTC
>NA|TRBJ2-7|TRBD2|TRBV10-1
CASHDEGLAGSQPEQYF
TGCGCCAGCCACGACGAAGGACTAGCGGGAAGCCAGCCCGAGCAGTACTTC
>NA|TRBJ2-1|TRBD1|TRBV20-1
CSANDRGPSSYNEQFF
TGCAGTGCCAACGACAGGGGACCGAGCTCCTACAATGAGCAGTTCTTC
>NA|TRBJ1-1|NA|TRBV7-8
CASSERGTNTEAFF
TGTGCCAGCAGTGAAAGGGGGACTAACACTGAAGCTTTCTTT
>few|TRBJ2-7|TRBD2|TRBV10-3
CAISATSGRTGEQYF
TGTGCCATCAGTGCGACTAGCGGGAGGACCGGCGAGCAGTACTTC
>NA|TRBJ2-7|NA|TRBV7-9
CASSLVPIQGTEQYF
TGTGCCAGCAGCTTAGTTCCCATACAAGGGACCGAGCAGTACTTC
>many|TRBJ2-7|TRBD1|TRBV7-9
CASSLGTGVYEQYF
TGTGCCAGCAGCCTCGGGACAGGAGTCTACGAGCAGTACTTC
>NA|TRBJ2-5|NA|TRBV10-3
CAISEQGGEGETQYF
TGTGCCATCAGTGAGCAAGGAGGGGAAGGGGAGACCCAGTACTTC
>NA|TRBJ1-6|TRBD1|TRBV18
CASSSLRQGDNSPLHF
TGTGCCAGCTCATCATTACGACAGGGTGATAATTCACCCCTCCACTTT
>NA|TRBJ2-7|NA|TRBV11-2
CASSLAATTYEQYF
TGTGCCAGCAGCTTAGCAGCGACGACATACGAGCAGTACTTC
>many|TRBJ2-1|TRBD2|TRBV7-2
CASRTSGGNSNEQFF
TGTGCCAGCAGGACCTCGGGGGGGAATTCGAATGAGCAGTTCTTC
>NA|TRBJ1-1|NA|TRBV7-6
CASSLTGINTEAFF
TGTGCCAGCAGCTTAACAGGGATCAACACTGAAGCTTTCTTT
>NA|TRBJ2-5|NA|TRBV2
CASSVGLLQETQYF
TGTGCCAGCAGTGTAGGTTTACTTCAAGAGACCCAGTACTTC
>NA|TRBJ2-2|NA|TRBV6-4
CASGVNPGGANTGELFF
TGTGCCAGCGGGGTCAACCCGGGGGGCGCGAACACCGGGGAGCTGTTTTTT
>NA|TRBJ2-7|NA|TRBV7-2
CASSFFVSGGAIKDYEQYF
TGTGCCAGCAGCTTTTTCGTATCCGGGGGCGCGATTAAGGACTACGAGCAGTACTTC
>NA|TRBJ2-1|NA|TRBV6-1
CASSIGTYNEQFF
TGTGCCAGCAGTATAGGGACTTACAATGAGCAGTTCTTC
>NA|TRBJ2-1|NA|TRBV2
CASSKQDIRGNEQFF
TGTGCCAGCAGCAAACAGGACATAAGGGGCAATGAGCAGTTCTTC
>many|TRBJ1-4|NA|TRBV2
CATHKGSSTNEKLFF
TGTGCCACCCATAAGGGATCTTCAACTAATGAAAAACTGTTTTTT
>NA|TRBJ1-2|NA|TRBV4-3
CASSQGGGNGYTF
TGCGCCAGCAGCCAAGGAGGAGGGAATGGCTACACCTTC
>NA|TRBJ2-7|TRBD2|TRBV2
CATDTGLAFGEQYF
TGTGCCACCGATACGGGACTAGCGTTTGGGGAGCAGTACTTC
>NA|TRBJ1-2|TRBD1|TRBV6-1
CASSELQGALLYTF
TGTGCCAGCAGCGAATTACAGGGGGCTTTATTATACACCTTC
>once|TRBJ2-2|NA|TRBV10-3
CASHAAGRPGELFF
TGTGCCTCCCACGCGGCAGGTCGTCCCGGGGAGCTGTTTTTT
>NA|TRBJ2-3|TRBD1|TRBV29-1
CSFHGGQEDTDTQYF
TGCAGCTTCCATGGGGGACAGGAGGACACAGATACGCAGTATTTT
>NA|TRBJ1-1|NA|TRBV2
CASSDPPGGRQAEAFF
TGTGCCAGCAGTGACCCCCCCGGTGGCAGGCAGGCTGAAGCTTTCTTT
>many|TRBJ2-7|NA|TRBV6-2/TRBV6-3
CASSYSRVTVYEQYF
TGTGCCAGCAGTTACTCCCGGGTGACAGTATACGAGCAGTACTTC
>NA|TRBJ2-5|TRBD1|TRBV5-1
CASSLPMDRGHETQYF
TGTGCCAGCAGCTTGCCAATGGACAGGGGGCACGAGACCCAGTACTTC
>many|TRBJ2-1|NA|TRBV7-2
CASSLVSGAEYNEQFF
TGTGCCAGCAGCTTAGTATCAGGGGCAGAATACAATGAGCAGTTCTTC
>NA|TRBJ1-1|NA|TRBV29-1
CSVRGTEAFF
TGCAGCGTAAGGGGAACTGAAGCTTTCTTT
>many|TRBJ2-2|TRBD1|TRBV5-6
CASSLTGVGGELFF
TGTGCCAGCAGCTTAACAGGGGTCGGCGGGGAGCTGTTTTTT
>many|TRBJ2-1|TRBD2|TRBV7-2
CASSLTAGGSYNEQFF
TGTGCCAGCAGCTTGACGGCGGGGGGCTCCTACAATGAGCAGTTCTTC
>NA|TRBJ1-1|TRBD1|TRBV20-1
CSAPTGEVAFF
TGCAGTGCTCCTACAGGGGAAGTGGCTTTCTTT
>many|TRBJ2-7|NA|TRBV7-8
CASSRQGQGGYEQYF
TGTGCCAGCAGCCGCCAGGGGCAGGGGGGCTACGAGCAGTACTTC
>many|TRBJ2-7|NA|TRBV20-1
CSAPGAGIYEQYF
TGCAGTGCCCCTGGGGCAGGGATCTACGAGCAGTACTTC
>many|TRBJ2-5|TRBD1|TRBV18
CASSPPGTVQETQYF
TGTGCCAGCTCACCCCCCGGGACAGTTCAAGAGACCCAGTACTTC
>many|TRBJ1-6|NA|TRBV6-1
CASHRDPGAYNSPLHF
TGTGCCAGTCACCGGGACCCAGGGGCCTATAATTCACCCCTCCACTTT
>NA|TRBJ1-2|TRBD1|TRBV29-1
CSVGDRGNNYGYTF
TGCAGCGTTGGGGACAGGGGAAATAACTATGGCTACACCTTC
>many|TRBJ2-7|NA|TRBV5-1
CASSLDAGPYEQYF
TGCGCCAGCAGCTTGGATGCAGGGCCCTACGAGCAGTACTTC
>NA|TRBJ1-6|NA|TRBV19
CASSGIRQGPSPLHF
TGTGCCAGTAGCGGCATAAGGCAGGGGCCTTCACCCCTCCACTTT